This TCR beta chain was captured by sequencing in a study of cytomegalovirus exposure and HLA in healthy donors (dated by TCRdb to 2017 to 2019). The study in broad terms: An earlier analysis of about 560 of the donors reported around 280 Gb of sequence data and 95 million to 120 million unique TCR beta sequences obtained from about 179 million T cells. All discovery cohort repertoires had been generated on a single sequencing platform. The number of donors typed differed by locus, with about 629-630 for A, B, C, DRB1 and DQB1, around 520 for DQA1, 606 for DPA1, and roughly 450 for DPB1. Donor age, sex, ethnicity and CMV serostatus were compiled alongside the repertoire data. Four or five DR-DQ haplotypes were handled as single units for association and clustering, since linkage in the cohort was strong. Among some 400 genotyped donors of the cohort, an average of about 240,000 unique TCR beta nucleotide sequences were sequenced per donor, roughly a sixth of them non-productive. The study profiled the T cell repertoires of some 610 subjects by immunosequencing and related them to cytomegalovirus serostatus. The later analysis used no new phenotypic data to find candidate immune exposures, relying instead on TCR beta sequences and their occurrence across donors. An early release that covered 640 HLA-typed donors contained about 300 gigabases of sequencing data and about 84 million unique TCR sequences. To predict cytomegalovirus infection status, the study brought together high-throughput TCR immunosequencing, statistical association of individual TCRs with disease status, and machine learning. Genome-wide SNP genotypes for about 55% of the roughly 670 donors were used in a later genetic analysis, which treated that subset as a discovery cohort. An earlier analysis of fewer than 700 of the donors applied high-throughput TCR beta sequencing to assess whether each TCR beta V gene segment acted as functional or pseudogenic. Among the roughly 400 genotyped donors, around 79% belonged to the genetic ancestry cluster associated with self-reported Caucasian donors. Both class I and class II loci were covered by HLA typing, at four-digit resolution. The study aimed to test whether cataloging public T cell receptors could reveal signatures of past pathogen exposure. In addition to the first cohort of roughly 670 subjects, a separate validation cohort of 120 different subjects was used. A later analysis re-examined previously published TCR beta repertoires from 610 or so donors and added high-resolution HLA genotyping to investigate patterns of TCR occurrence.

Receptors were amplified or captured by the immunoSEQ multiplex PCR assay. For the multiplex PCR, a mixture combining 60 forward primers for TCR Vbeta segments and 13 reverse primers for TCR Jbeta segments was used. Amplification of the CDR3 region of rearranged TCR beta genes was performed with a multiplex PCR assay on genomic DNA. On the Illumina HiSeq System, the amplified TCR beta libraries were sequenced as 87-base-pair reads. For the original study's pipeline: In a later analysis, 80 million or so unique TCR beta chains were counted across the approximately 640 repertoires, and roughly 11 million of these chains were shared by at least two donors. Raw reads were error-corrected and collapsed into unique sequences by a nearest-neighbor algorithm in which closely related sequences were merged to remove PCR and sequencing errors. V, D and J gene segments were assigned by aligning CDR3 sequences to IMGT reference sequences. For a sequence to be retained, a match of at least six nucleotides was required to both a V gene segment and a J gene segment. A rearrangement counted as productive if the CDR3 had no stop codons and remained in frame with V and J, and every other rearrangement counted as non-productive. Following IMGT convention, CDR3 was defined as the stretch from the second conserved V-encoded cysteine to the conserved J-encoded phenylalanine. In an earlier analysis of some 550 of the donors, sequences lacking an unambiguous match to a single V gene segment were excluded. An earlier analysis of 587 of the donors called V segments functional above 56.7% productive rearrangements and segregating when the between-donor standard deviation exceeded 5%. A statistical classification framework was developed to diagnose cytomegalovirus status using the catalog of TCR beta chain sequences. V and J gene assignment, in a later analysis, came from comparing TCR nucleotide sequences with IMGT/GENE-DB human TR gene sequences. A later analysis assigned CDR3 sequences and most-parsimonious VDJ recombination scenarios with the TCRdist pipeline. In a later analysis, each TCR beta chain was defined by its CDR3 amino acid sequence together with its V-gene family, and reads lacking a unique V-gene family were excluded. In a later analysis, around 650 highly shared, low-generation-probability nucleotide sequences were removed to address suspected cross-contamination and a sequencing artifact. In a later analysis, a clonal expansion index was calculated for each public chain from normalized within-repertoire ranks of inferred template counts. Generation probabilities in a later analysis came from a VDJ recombination model fitted to out-of-frame rearrangements, and those results were checked against IGoR. A later analysis scored TCR-TCR, TCR-HLA and TCR-CMV co-occurrence with hypergeometric tests, applying a repertoire-size bias correction to TCR pairs. A later analysis estimated false discovery rates by permuting HLA or CMV assignments 20 times. A later analysis grouped co-occurring TCRs with DBSCAN, adding TCRdist sequence similarity when clustering within HLA-allele-positive subsets. For co-occurrence clustering, repertoires with fewer than 30,000 or more than 120,000 public chains were excluded, along with a handful of repertoires with anomalous nucleotide sharing. Here the immuneACCESS table is served through TCRdb, limited to in-frame sequences with V and J called. Missing clones are a known gap in these copies; in checked studies unresolved V genes cover under half, and the rest lacks a known reason. That table gives V, J and clone size, and the DNA gave D and trimming. The sample records around 120,000 clones, less than 80% of which are singletons. The ten largest clones capture approximately 3% of the sample.

General findings and caveats noted by the study authors: Assigning TCR associations to individual alleles was difficult when HLA alleles, especially DR and DQ, strongly co-occurred. The classifier was reported to diagnose cytomegalovirus status with high specificity and sensitivity in both the original and validation cohorts. Specific HLA alleles were associated with some 15,000 TCR beta sequences at a false discovery rate of 0.05 in a later analysis. In a later analysis, HLA-associated TCR beta chains showed more clonal expansion and lower generation probabilities than non-associated chains that were equally common. In the study, 150 to 200 TCR beta chains were listed as associated with cytomegalovirus. Sequencing depth was assumed to be roughly uniform across donors in the presence/absence analyses, though that assumption may not hold. CMV serostatus was the only immune exposure information available for the cohort. The earlier analysis of approximately 540 of the donors excluded roughly 17 rarely observed V segments, including chromosome 9 orphons, because counts were too low. A later analysis reported that several top co-occurrence clusters appeared linked to parvovirus B19, influenza, CMV and Epstein-Barr virus. In vitro tests confirmed that a few of the cytomegalovirus-associated TCR beta chains recognize cytomegalovirus antigens. A further reported finding was that TCR beta sequences accurately predicted the HLA-A and HLA-B alleles for most subjects in the first cohort. HLA typing was unavailable for some donors at each locus, so association tests used only the typed subset. V-gene and J-gene trimming of TCR beta chains was associated with a missense DCLRE1C variant in a later genetic analysis, and the association was replicated in an independent cohort. This cohort had only TCR beta chains sequenced, and the lack of alpha or paired-chain data limited which features could be detected. According to the authors, the approach could potentially be generalized to other disease states and immunological phenotypes. In a later analysis, TCR association rates were found to vary across HLA loci, with the most associated TCRs seen for DRB1 alleles and the fewest for HLA-C alleles. Compared with the roughly 700-donor mean, donors in an Asian-associated ancestry cluster had fewer N-insertions in productive TCRs, according to a later genetic analysis. According to a later analysis, most CMV-associated TCR beta chains appeared to be HLA-restricted, and the HLA associations seemed to be driven largely by CMV exposure. In an earlier analysis of 587 of the donors, most TCR beta V segments appeared in productive rearrangements about 90% or about 30% of the time, broadly matching IMGT annotations. Linkage disequilibrium might explain the correlated functional status among segregating V segments, but an unknown experimental factor could not be excluded. Across donors, most TCR sequences were observed very rarely, whereas some public TCRs were present in many individuals. A group of highly shared sequence variants was considered likely to be a technical artifact of the sequencing pipeline.

Notes on this clone: The antigen this receptor binds is unknown. Relative to the germline gene, one junction end is altered; a read error may explain this.

The cohort was made up of approximately 670 healthy bone marrow donors. All cohort members were sampled while nominally healthy, although unrecorded immune exposures were likely present. The donor was CMV seronegative and belonged to the group of around 350 seronegative cohort members. Each donor provided a peripheral blood sample, and peripheral blood mononuclear cells were used for TCR beta sequencing. The Qiagen DNeasy Blood Extraction Kit was used to extract genomic DNA from the blood cell samples. The sample comprised PBMCs. The TCR sequence derives from a woman aged 40 to 49 in good health and CMV-seronegative.

The DNA sequence reads TGCGCCAGCGGCTTGGACGCTTCGGAGTCTGGGGAGCAGTTCTTC. The resulting protein is CASGLDASESGEQFF. Recombination linked TRBV5-1 to TRBJ2-1, with the D gene too uncertain to name. CDR1 SGHRS and CDR2 YFSETQ are derived from the germline V gene. Including cysteine and phenylalanine, the CDR3 has 15 amino acids. Only the CDR3 region is kept as DNA, spanning 45 bases read in frame from base 1.